This is a list of T cell receptor beta chains from one sample in a study of beta chain features in type 1 diabetes. Generated by immunoSEQ multiplex PCR, the TCRdb table keeps only in-frame clones and is missing some. The sample holds about 150,000 clones, less than 9.5% seen once. The sequencing input was central memory CD4+ T cells from blood. Receptor source: a man aged 18 to 29 in good health. CDR3s include the opening cysteine and the closing phenylalanine or tryptophan. The D gene is left open where the match is weak. The listing skips clone size in some rows; elsewhere it reads once, few, many or a size class.

CDR3 | DNA | size | J | D | V
CASSPSGLLTDTQYF | TGTGCCAGCAGCCCTAGTGGACTGTTAACAGATACGCAGTATTTT | - | TRBJ2-3 | - | TRBV7-2
CASSELPNTEAFF | TGTGCCAGCAGTGAACTACCGAACACTGAAGCTTTCTTT | many | TRBJ1-1 | - | TRBV2
CASSQVRSSGATGQYF | TGCGCCAGCAGCCAAGTCCGGAGTAGCGGGGCCACGGGGCAGTACTTC | few | TRBJ2-7 | TRBD2 | TRBV4-3
CSAAGTGKNNEQFF | TGCAGCGCTGCCGGGACAGGGAAAAACAATGAGCAGTTCTTC | many | TRBJ2-1 | TRBD1 | TRBV29-1
CASSPGLEGYTF | TGTGCCAGCAGCCCGGGACTCGAGGGCTACACCTTC | few | TRBJ1-2 | - | TRBV11-2
CASSIGLSSGANVLTF | TGTGCCAGTAGTATCGGACTCTCCTCTGGGGCCAACGTCCTGACTTTC | - | TRBJ2-6 | - | TRBV19
CASSLAGGRYEQYF | TGTGCCAGCAGTTTAGCGGGGGGACGATACGAGCAGTACTTC | few | TRBJ2-7 | TRBD2 | TRBV28
CASSNSPAGGNQPQHF | TGTGCCAGCAGTAATTCCCCTGCAGGGGGCAATCAGCCCCAGCATTTT | few | TRBJ1-5 | - | TRBV28
CASGLPGSTYGYTF | TGTGCTAGTGGTTTGCCGGGGAGCACCTATGGCTACACCTTC | few | TRBJ1-2 | - | TRBV12-5
CASSPLRQGVGYTF | TGTGCCAGCAGTCCATTACGACAGGGTGTTGGCTACACCTTC | few | TRBJ1-2 | TRBD1 | TRBV28
CASSVDAYGYTF | TGTGCCAGCAGCGTAGACGCGTATGGCTACACCTTC | - | TRBJ1-2 | - | TRBV9
CASSLALFRTMNTEAFF | TGTGCCAGCAGCTTAGCGCTGTTCAGAACGATGAACACTGAAGCTTTCTTT | - | TRBJ1-1 | - | TRBV7-8
CASSLFQASTDTQYF | TGTGCCAGCAGCTTATTTCAGGCTAGCACAGATACGCAGTATTTT | - | TRBJ2-3 | - | TRBV7-2
CASSQRAGNTGELFF | TGCGCCAGCAGCCAAAGGGCGGGAAACACCGGGGAGCTGTTTTTT | few | TRBJ2-2 | - | TRBV4-1
CASSLEVVRGSGGYTF | TGTGCCAGCAGCTTGGAAGTGGTCAGGGGTTCCGGGGGCTACACCTTC | few | TRBJ1-2 | - | TRBV5-4
CASSPPTEWANVLTF | TGTGCCAGCTCTCCTCCTACTGAGTGGGCCAACGTCCTGACTTTC | many | TRBJ2-6 | - | TRBV18